The clone carrying this T cell receptor beta chain was recorded a few times. Its antigen is unidentified. Germline-derived CDR1 and CDR2 are GTSNPN and SVGIG (reference sequence). The CDR3 sequence is 12 residues long. V lost 0 bases, J lost 6 bases, and 8 bases lay in between. The sample belongs to a study of neoadjuvant anti-PD-1 for oral cavity cancer. General observations from the study: Only a few patients per response group were TCR-analyzed; validation needed. PBMC Gini-index clonality exceeded responders' in non-responders post-nivolumab.

The time point denotes: after neoadjuvant nivolumab, at surgical resection. Profiling relied on immunoSEQ multiplex PCR, and the TCRdb table lists in-frame clones only, not all of them. Of about 14,000 clones in the sample, roughly 74% are singletons; the top ten hold less than 3.5%. The source is a person aged 35 to 85 with oral cavity squamous cell carcinoma. The sequencing used PBMCs, collected after nivolumab (anti-PD-1) treatment. The V and J genes are TRBV30 and TRBJ1-1, with unresolved D. This chain's CDR3 is CAWSVISPEAFF. DNA for the CDR3: TGTGCCTGGAGTGTTATTAGTCCTGAAGCTTTCTTT.